The clone carrying this T cell receptor beta chain was counted at least ten times. This CDR3 has 16 residues. Germline CDR1 and CDR2: SNHLY and FYNNEI. V dropped 2 bases and J dropped 0 bases, with 11 bases sitting between them. This record belongs to a study of naive and memory T cell subsets. The beta constant-region primer was an equimolar mix of two oligonucleotides covering TRBC1 and TRBC2. Each CDR3 protein is one row after TCRdb ran MiXCR on the UMI-ligation and nested PCR reads. The top ten hold 0.75% to 0.95% of the sample, which has 89,000 or so distinct CDR3 sequences, over 10% seen once. Material: central memory CD4+ T cells from blood. The chain uses TRBV2 and TRBJ2-1, with D perhaps TRBD1 (5 bases). The TCR sequence derives from a human donor in good health. The CDR3 coding sequence is TGTGCCAGCAGTGAACAGGGTCGGGCCTCCTACAATGAGCAGTTCTTC. As protein: CASSEQGRASYNEQFF.